Listed here are 9 T cell receptor beta chains from one sample, sequenced in a study of T-cell reconstitution after alpha-beta-depleted transplantation in children. The authors prepared the TCRbeta library with unique molecular identifiers. TCRdb redid the calling of the PCR reads with MiXCR, one entry per CDR3 protein. The table lists 130,000 to 150,000 distinct CDR3 sequences, 8.5% to 10% of them singletons. Sample: PBMCs, mostly from graft donor cells, taken 180 days after TCRalphabeta/CD19-depleted stem cell transplant. These receptor sequences come from a female patient between 2 and 15 years old who had a stem cell transplant for congenital amegakaryocytic thrombocytopenia, so the T cells may come from the graft donor.

In its sample, this clonotype was seen many times. The chain's CDR3 is CASSQPGQNYEQYF. As DNA, the CDR3 is TGCGCCAGCAGCCAGCCGGGACAAAACTACGAGCAGTACTTC. V is TRBV4-1 and J is TRBJ2-7; TRBD1 might be the D (6 bases). Germline lookup yields CDR1 MGHRA and CDR2 YSYEKL. The CDR3 has 14 residues. V gave up 3 bases and J gave up 3 bases, with 12 bases separating them.

This clonotype was observed many times. The chain uses TRBV6-5 and TRBJ2-3; 10 nucleotides align to TRBD2. The V gene end was trimmed by 3 bases and the J gene end by 6 bases; junction bases not matched to a gene: 6. The length of the CDR3 is 15 residues. Germline V CDR1 and CDR2: MNHEY, SVGAGI. In DNA, the CDR3 is TGTGCCAGCAGTTATACTAGCGGGACCGCTGATACGCAGTATTTT. Amino acids: CASSYTSGTADTQYF.

This clonotype was detected only a few times. V usage is TRBV5-1 and J usage is TRBJ2-7; TRBD1 matches 10 bases. CDR3 length equals 14 residues. Trimming cost V 3 bases and J 3 bases; bases outside gene matches: 3. The germline CDR1 and CDR2 sequences are SGHRS and YFSETQ. CDR3 in DNA: TGCGCCAGCAGCTCGGGGACAGGGGTCTACGAGCAGTACTTC. It encodes CASSSGTGVYEQYF.

This clonotype was counted ten times or more. V gene TRBV20-1 combines with J gene TRBJ2-7; D not certain. Germline V lookup: CDR1 DFQATT, CDR2 SNEGSKA (reference sequence). The length of the CDR3 is 13 residues. V was cut by 7 bases and J by 6 bases, with 19 bases left in between. The CDR3 DNA is TGCAGTGGTCAGACACCTATTCTGATCGAGCAGTACTTC. This gives the protein CSGQTPILIEQYF.

Concerning this clonotype itself: A much larger clone lies one base from this, so it may be a read error. V and J are TRBV15 and TRBJ1-2, with 7 nucleotides matching TRBD1. The CDR3 loop spans 16 amino acids. CDR1 is LNHNV, CDR2 YYDKDF, per germline (reference sequence). V shed 3 bases and J 5 bases; nucleotides not matched to a gene: 12. The CDR3 here is CATSSGRDSELYGYTF. Here the CDR3 DNA reads TGTGCCACCAGCAGTGGACGGGACAGCGAACTTTATGGCTACACCTTC.

This clonotype was found many times. The chain is built from TRBV5-6 and TRBJ1-2; D might be TRBD1 (5 bases). The germline CDR1 and CDR2 sequences are SGHDT and YYEEEE. V lost 7 bases and J 5 bases, leaving 18 bases between the germline ends. The CDR3 spans 14 residues. CDR3 DNA sequence: TGTGCCAGCTCCTGGTGGGACGGAAGGTATGGCTACACCTTC. Protein product: CASSWWDGRYGYTF.

In its sample, this clonotype was seen many times. J is TRBJ2-6 and V is TRBV28; 8 nucleotides match TRBD2. Germline values: CDR1 MDHEN, CDR2 SYDVKM. Trimming took 5 bases from V and 1 from J; bases not matched to a gene: 10. This CDR3 comprises 18 residues. The CDR3, as DNA: TGTGCCAGCAGTACCGGGGGGGCCCCGGGGTCTGGGGCCAACGTCCTGACTTTC. It is translated as CASSTGGAPGSGANVLTF.

This clonotype has just a few counts. The V and J genes are TRBV13 and TRBJ2-2, with TRBD2 as a possible D gene (6 bases). The length of the CDR3 is 14 residues. V lost 6 bases and J 4 bases, leaving 12 bases between the germline ends. The germline V gene has CDR1 PRHDT and CDR2 FYEKMQ (reference sequence). The CDR3 spells CASSDGGSTGELFF. CDR3 coding DNA: TGTGCCAGCAGTGACGGGGGTTCCACCGGGGAGCTGTTTTTT.

This clonotype was detected many times. This chain joins TRBV6-5 and TRBJ2-2, with D unclear. CDR3 length equals 12 residues. From germline, CDR1 is MNHEY and CDR2 SVGAGI. Trimming pared 6 bases from V and 2 bases from J, leaving 4 bases between. The CDR3 reads CASRSNTGELFF. CDR3 nucleotide sequence: TGTGCCAGCAGATCTAACACCGGGGAGCTGTTTTTT.